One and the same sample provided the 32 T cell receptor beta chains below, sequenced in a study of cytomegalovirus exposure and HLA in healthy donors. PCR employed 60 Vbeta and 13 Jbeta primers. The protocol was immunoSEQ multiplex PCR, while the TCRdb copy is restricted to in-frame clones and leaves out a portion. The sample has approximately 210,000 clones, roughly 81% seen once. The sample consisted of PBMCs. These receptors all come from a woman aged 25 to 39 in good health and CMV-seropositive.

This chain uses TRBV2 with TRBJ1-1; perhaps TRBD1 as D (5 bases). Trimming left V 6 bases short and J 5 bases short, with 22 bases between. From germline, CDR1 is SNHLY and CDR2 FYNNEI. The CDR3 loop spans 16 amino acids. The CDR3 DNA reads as TGTGCCAGCAGCCTGGGACCGCCGGGCGGGGAGACTGAAGCTTTCTTT. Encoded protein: CASSLGPPGGETEAFF. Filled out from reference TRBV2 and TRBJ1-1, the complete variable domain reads EPEVTQTPSHQVTQMGQEVILRCVPISNHLYFYWYRQILGQKVEFLVSFYNNEISEKSEIFDDQFSVERPDGSNFTLKIRSTKLEDSAMYFCASSLGPPGGETEAFFGQGTRLTVV.

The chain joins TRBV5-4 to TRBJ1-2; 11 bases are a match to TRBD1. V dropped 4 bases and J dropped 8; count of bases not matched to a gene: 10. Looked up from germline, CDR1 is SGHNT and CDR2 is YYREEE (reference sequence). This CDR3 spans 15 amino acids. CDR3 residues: CASSLGGTGGWGYTF. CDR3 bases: TGTGCCAGCAGCCTGGGCGGGACAGGGGGATGGGGCTACACCTTC.

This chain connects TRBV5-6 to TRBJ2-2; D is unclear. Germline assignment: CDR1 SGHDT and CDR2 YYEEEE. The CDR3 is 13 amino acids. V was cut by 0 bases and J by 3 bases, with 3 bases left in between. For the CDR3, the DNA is TGTGCCAGCAGCTTGGGCGACACCGGGGAGCTGTTTTTT. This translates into CASSLGDTGELFF.

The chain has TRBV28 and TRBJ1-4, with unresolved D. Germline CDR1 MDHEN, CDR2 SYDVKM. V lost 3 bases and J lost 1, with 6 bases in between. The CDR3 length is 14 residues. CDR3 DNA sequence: TGTGCCAGCAGTTTGAGACTAACTAATGAAAAACTGTTTTTT. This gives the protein CASSLRLTNEKLFF.

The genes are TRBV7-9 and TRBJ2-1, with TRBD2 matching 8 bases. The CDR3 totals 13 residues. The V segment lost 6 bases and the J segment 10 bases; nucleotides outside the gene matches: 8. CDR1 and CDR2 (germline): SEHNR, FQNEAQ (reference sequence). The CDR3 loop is CASSLGGDGEQFF. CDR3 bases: TGTGCCAGCAGTCTCGGGGGGGACGGGGAGCAGTTCTTC.

CDR3 sequence reads: CASSPPSRGGEAFF. In DNA, the CDR3 is TGTGCCAGCTCACCACCTTCAAGGGGCGGAGAAGCTTTCTTT. The chain employs TRBV18 and TRBJ1-1, with D maybe TRBD1 (5 bases). Deletions cut 0 bases from V and 8 bases from J, with 13 bases between. The CDR3 covers 14 residues. Looked up from germline, CDR1 is KGHSH and CDR2 is LQKENI.

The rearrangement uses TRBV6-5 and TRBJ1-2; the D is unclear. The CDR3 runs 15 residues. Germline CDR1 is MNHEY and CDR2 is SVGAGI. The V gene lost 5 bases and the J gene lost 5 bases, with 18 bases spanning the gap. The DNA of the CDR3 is TGTGCCAGCAGTCGACGTACGGGAAGTATGTATGGCTACACCTTC. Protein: CASSRRTGSMYGYTF.

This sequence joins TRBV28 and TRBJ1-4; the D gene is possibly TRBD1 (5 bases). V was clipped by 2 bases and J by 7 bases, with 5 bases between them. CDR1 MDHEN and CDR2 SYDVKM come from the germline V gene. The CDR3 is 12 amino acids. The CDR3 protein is CASSLRGEKLFF. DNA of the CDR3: TGTGCCAGCAGTTTAAGGGGTGAAAAACTGTTTTTT.

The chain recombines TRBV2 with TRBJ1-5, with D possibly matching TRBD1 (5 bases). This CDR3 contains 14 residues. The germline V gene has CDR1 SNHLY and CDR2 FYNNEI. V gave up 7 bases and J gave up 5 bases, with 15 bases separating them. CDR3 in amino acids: CASTTGDYHQPQHF. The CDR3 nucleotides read TGTGCCAGCACCACGGGGGATTACCATCAGCCCCAGCATTTT.

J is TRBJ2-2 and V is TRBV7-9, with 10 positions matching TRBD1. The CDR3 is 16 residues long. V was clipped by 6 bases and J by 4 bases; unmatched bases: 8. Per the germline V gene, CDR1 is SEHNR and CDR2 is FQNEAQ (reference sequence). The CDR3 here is CASRSGQGPVTGELFF. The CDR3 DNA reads TGTGCCAGCAGATCGGGACAGGGGCCGGTCACCGGGGAGCTGTTTTTT.

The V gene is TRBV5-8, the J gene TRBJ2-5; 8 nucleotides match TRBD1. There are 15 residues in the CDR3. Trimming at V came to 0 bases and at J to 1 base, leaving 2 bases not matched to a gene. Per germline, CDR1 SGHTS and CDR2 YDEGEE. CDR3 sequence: CASSLAQGAQETQYF. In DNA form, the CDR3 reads TGTGCCAGCAGCTTGGCTCAGGGGGCCCAAGAGACCCAGTACTTC.

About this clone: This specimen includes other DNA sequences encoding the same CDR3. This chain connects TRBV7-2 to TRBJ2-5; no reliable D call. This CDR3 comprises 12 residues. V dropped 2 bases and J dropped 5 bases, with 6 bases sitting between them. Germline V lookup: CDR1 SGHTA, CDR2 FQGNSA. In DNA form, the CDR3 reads TGTGCCAGCAGCTTATCGCGGGAGACCCAGTACTTC. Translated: CASSLSRETQYF.

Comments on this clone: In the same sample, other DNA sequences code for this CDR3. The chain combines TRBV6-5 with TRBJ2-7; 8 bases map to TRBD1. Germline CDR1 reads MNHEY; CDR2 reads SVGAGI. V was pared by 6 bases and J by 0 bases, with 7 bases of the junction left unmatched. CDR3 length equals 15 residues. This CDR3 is CASSSPDRGSYEQYF. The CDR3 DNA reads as TGTGCCAGCAGCTCCCCCGACAGGGGCTCCTACGAGCAGTACTTC.

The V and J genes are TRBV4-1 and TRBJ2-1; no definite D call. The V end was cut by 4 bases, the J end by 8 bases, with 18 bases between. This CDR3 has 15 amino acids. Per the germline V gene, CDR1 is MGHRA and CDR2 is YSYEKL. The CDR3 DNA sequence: TGCGCCAGCAGCCTAAGCGACGGAGAGTGGGATGAGCAGTTCTTC. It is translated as CASSLSDGEWDEQFF.

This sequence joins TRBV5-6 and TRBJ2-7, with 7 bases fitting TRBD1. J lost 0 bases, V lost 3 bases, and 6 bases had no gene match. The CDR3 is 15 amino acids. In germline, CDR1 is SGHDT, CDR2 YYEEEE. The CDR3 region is CASSSPGQSSYEQYF. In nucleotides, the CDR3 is TGTGCCAGCAGCTCTCCGGGACAGAGCTCCTACGAGCAGTACTTC.

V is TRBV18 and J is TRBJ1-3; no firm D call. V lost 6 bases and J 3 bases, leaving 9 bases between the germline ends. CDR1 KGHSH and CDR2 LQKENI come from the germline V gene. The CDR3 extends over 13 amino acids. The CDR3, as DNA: TGTGCCAGCTCGCCAGAGTTTGGAAACACCATATATTTT. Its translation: CASSPEFGNTIYF.

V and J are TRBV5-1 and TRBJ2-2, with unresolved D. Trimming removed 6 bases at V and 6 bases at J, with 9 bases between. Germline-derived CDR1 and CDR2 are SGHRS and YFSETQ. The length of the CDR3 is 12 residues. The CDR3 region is CASTFSSGELFF. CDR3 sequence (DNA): TGCGCCAGCACCTTTAGCTCCGGGGAGCTGTTTTTT.

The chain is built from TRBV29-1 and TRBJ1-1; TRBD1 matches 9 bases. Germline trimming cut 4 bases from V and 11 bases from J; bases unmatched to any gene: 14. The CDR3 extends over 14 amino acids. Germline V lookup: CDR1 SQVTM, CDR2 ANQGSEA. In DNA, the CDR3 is TGCAGCGTTGCCCACGAGCGCCGGGACAGGGCGGCTTTCTTT. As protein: CSVAHERRDRAAFF.

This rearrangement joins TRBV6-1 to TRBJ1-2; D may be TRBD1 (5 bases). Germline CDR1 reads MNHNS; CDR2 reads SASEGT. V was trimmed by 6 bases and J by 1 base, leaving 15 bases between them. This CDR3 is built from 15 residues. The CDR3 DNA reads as TGTGCCAGCAGGGCGGGGCAGGACATTAACTATGGCTACACCTTC. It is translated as CASRAGQDINYGYTF.

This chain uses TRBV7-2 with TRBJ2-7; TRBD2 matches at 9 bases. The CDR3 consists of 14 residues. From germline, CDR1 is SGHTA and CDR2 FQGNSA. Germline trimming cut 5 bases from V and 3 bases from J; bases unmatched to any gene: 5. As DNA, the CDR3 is TGTGCCAGCAGCCCAGGTAGCGGGAGCTACGAGCAGTACTTC. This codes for CASSPGSGSYEQYF.

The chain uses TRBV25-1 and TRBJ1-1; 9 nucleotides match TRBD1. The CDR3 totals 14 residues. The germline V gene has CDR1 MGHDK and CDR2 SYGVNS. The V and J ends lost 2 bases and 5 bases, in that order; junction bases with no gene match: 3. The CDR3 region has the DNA TGTGCCAGCAGTGAACCGGGGACAGGGACTGAAGCTTTCTTT. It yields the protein CASSEPGTGTEAFF.

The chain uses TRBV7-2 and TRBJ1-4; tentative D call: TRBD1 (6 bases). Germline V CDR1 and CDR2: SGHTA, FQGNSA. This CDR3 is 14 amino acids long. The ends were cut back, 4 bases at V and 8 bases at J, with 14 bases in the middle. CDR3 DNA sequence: TGTGCCAGCAGCTCCAGGGGAAAGGAGGAAAAACTGTTTTTT. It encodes CASSSRGKEEKLFF.

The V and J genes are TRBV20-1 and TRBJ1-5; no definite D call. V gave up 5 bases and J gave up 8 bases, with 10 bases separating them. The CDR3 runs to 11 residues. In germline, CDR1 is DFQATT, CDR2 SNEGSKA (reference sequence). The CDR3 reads CSASTGKPQHF. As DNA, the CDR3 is TGCAGTGCTTCGACCGGGAAGCCCCAGCATTTT.

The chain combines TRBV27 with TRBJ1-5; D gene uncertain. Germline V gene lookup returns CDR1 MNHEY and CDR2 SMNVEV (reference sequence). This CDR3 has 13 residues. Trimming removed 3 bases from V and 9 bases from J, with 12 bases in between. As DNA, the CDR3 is TGTGCCAGCAGTTTGATGGTACGGGGGCCCCAGCATTTT. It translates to CASSLMVRGPQHF.

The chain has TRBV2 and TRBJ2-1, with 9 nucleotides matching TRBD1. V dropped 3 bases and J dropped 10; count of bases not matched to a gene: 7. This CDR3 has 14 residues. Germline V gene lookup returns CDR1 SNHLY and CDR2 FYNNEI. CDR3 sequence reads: CASSDWTGVVEQFF. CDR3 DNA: TGTGCCAGCAGTGACTGGACAGGGGTAGTGGAGCAGTTCTTC.

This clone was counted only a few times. CDR3 protein: CASSEPLGLAGGLEQYF. CDR3 bases: TGTGCCAGCAGTGAACCCCTCGGACTAGCGGGAGGGCTTGAGCAGTACTTC. The chain recombines TRBV2 with TRBJ2-5; 15 bases align to TRBD2. The CDR3 covers 17 residues. Germline trimming cut 2 bases from V and 11 bases from J; bases unmatched to any gene: 12. CDR1 is SNHLY and CDR2 is FYNNEI in the germline V gene.

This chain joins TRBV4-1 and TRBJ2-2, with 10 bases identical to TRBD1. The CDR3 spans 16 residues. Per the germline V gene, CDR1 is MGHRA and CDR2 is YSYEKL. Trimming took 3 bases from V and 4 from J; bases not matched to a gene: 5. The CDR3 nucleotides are TGCGCCAGCAGCCAGATGGGACAGGGGAGCACCGGGGAGCTGTTTTTT. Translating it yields CASSQMGQGSTGELFF.

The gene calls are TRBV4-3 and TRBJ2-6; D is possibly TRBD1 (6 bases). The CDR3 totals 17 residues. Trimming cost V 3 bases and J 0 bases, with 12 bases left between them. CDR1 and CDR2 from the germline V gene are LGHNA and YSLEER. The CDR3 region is CASSHSGQSSGANVLTF. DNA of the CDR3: TGCGCCAGCAGCCATTCGGGACAAAGCTCTGGGGCCAACGTCCTGACTTTC.

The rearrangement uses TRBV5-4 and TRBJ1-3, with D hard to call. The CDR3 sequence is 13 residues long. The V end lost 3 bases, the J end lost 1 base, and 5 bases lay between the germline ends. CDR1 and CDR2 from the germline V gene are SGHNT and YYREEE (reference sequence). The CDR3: CASSSNSGNTIYF. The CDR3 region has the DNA TGTGCCAGCAGCTCCAATTCTGGAAACACCATATATTTT.

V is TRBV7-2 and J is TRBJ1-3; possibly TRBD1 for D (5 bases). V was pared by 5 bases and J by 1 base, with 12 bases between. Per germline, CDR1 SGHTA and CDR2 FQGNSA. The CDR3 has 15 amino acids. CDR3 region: CASSPSGASGNTIYF. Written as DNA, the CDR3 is TGTGCCAGCAGCCCTAGCGGGGCTTCTGGAAACACCATATATTTT.

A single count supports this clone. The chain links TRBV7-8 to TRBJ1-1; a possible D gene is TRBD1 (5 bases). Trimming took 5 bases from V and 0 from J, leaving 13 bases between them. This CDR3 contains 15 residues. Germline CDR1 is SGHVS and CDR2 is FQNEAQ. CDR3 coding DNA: TGTGCCAGCAGCAAATCCCGGGGGATGAACACTGAAGCTTTCTTT. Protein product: CASSKSRGMNTEAFF.

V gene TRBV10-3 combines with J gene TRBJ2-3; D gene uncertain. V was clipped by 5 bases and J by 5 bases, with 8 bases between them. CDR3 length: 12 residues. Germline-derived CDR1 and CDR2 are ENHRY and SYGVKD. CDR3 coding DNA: TGTGCCATCAGTAACTCCCGAGATACGCAGTATTTT. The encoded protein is CAISNSRDTQYF.